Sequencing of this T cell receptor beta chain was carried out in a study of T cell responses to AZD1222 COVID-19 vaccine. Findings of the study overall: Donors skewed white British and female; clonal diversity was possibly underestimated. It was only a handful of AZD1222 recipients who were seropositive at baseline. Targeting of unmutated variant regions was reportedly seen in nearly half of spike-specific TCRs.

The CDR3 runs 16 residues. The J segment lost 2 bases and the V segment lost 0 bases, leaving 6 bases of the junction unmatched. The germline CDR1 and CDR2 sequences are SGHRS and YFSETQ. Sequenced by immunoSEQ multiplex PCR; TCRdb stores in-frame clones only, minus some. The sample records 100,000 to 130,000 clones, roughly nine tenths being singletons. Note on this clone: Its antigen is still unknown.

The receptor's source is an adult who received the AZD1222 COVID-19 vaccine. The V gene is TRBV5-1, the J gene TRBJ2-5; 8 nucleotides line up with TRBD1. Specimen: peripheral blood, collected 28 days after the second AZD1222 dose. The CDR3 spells CASSLGRGQNQETQYF. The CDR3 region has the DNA TGCGCCAGCAGCTTGGGCAGGGGGCAAAATCAAGAGACCCAGTACTTC.